Listed below are T cell receptor beta chains from one sample, sequenced in a study of blood T cell repertoires in COVID-19. Clones were read by immunoSEQ multiplex PCR, and TCRdb kept only the in-frame ones, dropping some. The table records a few hundred thousand clones, roughly 85% of them present only once. Sequenced material: peripheral blood. All receptors derive from a woman aged 18-29 years with acute or convalescent COVID-19. Each CDR3 is given with its conserved first and last residue. A D gene is named only where the DNA matches it firmly. Rows may omit the clone size; those that give it use once, few, many or a size class.

TRBV6-1	TRBD1	TRBJ1-5	.	CASSENTGVYQPQHF	TGTGCCAGCAGTGAAAACACAGGGGTGTATCAGCCCCAGCATTTT
TRBV6-1	.	TRBJ1-5	.	CASSEDTGLPQHF	TGTGCCAGCAGTGAAGATACAGGGTTGCCCCAGCATTTT
TRBV28	.	TRBJ2-1	.	CASTTLTGSYNEQFF	TGTGCCAGCACCACTTTGACAGGCTCCTACAATGAGCAGTTCTTC
TRBV2	.	TRBJ1-5	.	CASSDNGPSGQPQHF	TGTGCCAGCAGTGATAATGGACCATCGGGGCAGCCCCAGCATTTT
TRBV28	.	TRBJ1-4	.	CASSLQGGYNEKLFF	TGTGCCAGCAGTTTACAGGGAGGCTATAATGAAAAACTGTTTTTT
TRBV29-1	.	TRBJ2-3	.	CSVGGLRLTDTQYF	TGCAGCGTTGGGGGACTCAGGCTCACAGATACGCAGTATTTT
TRBV19	.	TRBJ2-1	.	CASSIVVSDEQFF	TGTGCCAGTAGTATAGTGGTCAGCGATGAGCAGTTCTTC
TRBV24-1	TRBD1	TRBJ2-7	.	CATSDSTGKYF	TGTGCCACCAGTGATTCGACAGGGAAGTACTTC
TRBV28	.	TRBJ2-7	.	CASYHEAHEQYF	TGTGCCAGCTATCATGAAGCCCACGAGCAGTACTTC
TRBV6-4	TRBD1	TRBJ1-6	once	CASSGTGNSPLHF	TGTGCCAGCAGTGGGACAGGGAATTCACCCCTCCACTTT
TRBV2	.	TRBJ2-5	.	CASRETNQETQYF	TGTGCCAGCAGGGAGACTAACCAAGAGACCCAGTACTTC
TRBV5-5	.	TRBJ1-6	.	CASRREGVPSPLHF	TGTGCCAGCAGGAGAGAGGGGGTCCCTTCACCCCTCCACTTT
TRBV11-2	.	TRBJ2-7	.	CASSLSRDFSYEQYF	TGTGCCAGCAGCTTAAGCCGGGACTTCTCCTACGAGCAGTACTTC
TRBV28	TRBD2	TRBJ2-2	.	CASSLLGLARNTGELFF	TGTGCCAGCAGTTTATTGGGACTAGCGAGGAACACCGGGGAGCTGTTTTTT
TRBV15	.	TRBJ1-6	.	CATSSNNSPLHF	TGTGCCACCAGCAGTAATAATTCACCCCTCCACTTT
TRBV5-1	.	TRBJ1-4	.	CASSFQGGVEKLFF	TGCGCCAGCAGCTTTCAGGGAGGAGTTGAAAAACTGTTTTTT
TRBV19	.	TRBJ2-7	.	CASATAGYYEQYF	TGTGCCAGTGCGACCGCAGGGTACTACGAGCAGTACTTC
TRBV28	.	TRBJ1-1	few	CASSLYSKNTEAFF	TGTGCCAGCAGTTTATATTCCAAAAACACTGAAGCTTTCTTT
TRBV7-3	TRBD2	TRBJ2-1	.	CASSSSGSGDEQFF	TGTGCCAGCAGCTCGAGCGGGAGCGGCGATGAGCAGTTCTTC
TRBV11-3	.	TRBJ1-6	few	CASSLDRYSPLHF	TGTGCCAGCAGCTTAGACCGGTATTCACCCCTCCACTTT
TRBV18	TRBD1	TRBJ2-7	.	CASSPSGTVYEQYF	TGTGCCAGCTCCCCTTCCGGGACAGTCTACGAGCAGTACTTC
TRBV7-8	TRBD1	TRBJ2-5	.	CASSPYRGRTVQETQYF	TGTGCCAGCAGCCCTTACAGGGGGAGGACCGTACAAGAGACCCAGTACTTC
TRBV19	.	TRBJ1-5	.	CASSARGDQPQHF	TGTGCCAGTAGTGCCAGGGGAGATCAGCCCCAGCATTTT
TRBV27	TRBD1	TRBJ2-5	.	CASSSFNAGGGETQYF	TGTGCCAGCAGTTCGTTCAATGCAGGGGGTGGGGAGACCCAGTACTTC
TRBV5-1	.	TRBJ2-1	.	CASSSTGSSDNEQFF	TGCGCCAGCAGCTCGACAGGTAGTTCGGACAATGAGCAGTTCTTC
TRBV6-5	.	TRBJ2-1	.	CASTHWSGVAEQFF	TGTGCCAGCACGCACTGGTCGGGAGTGGCTGAGCAGTTCTTC
TRBV3-1/TRBV3-2	TRBD2	TRBJ2-3	.	CASSRVPLTSGGGTDTQYF	TGTGCCAGCAGCCGCGTCCCCCTGACTAGCGGGGGGGGAACAGATACGCAGTATTTT
TRBV7-6	TRBD2	TRBJ2-7	once	CASSLVSASGSIPEQYF	TGTGCCAGCAGCTTAGTTAGCGCTAGCGGGAGCATCCCCGAGCAGTACTTC
TRBV10-1	TRBD1	TRBJ1-1	.	CASRAQGTQEAFF	TGCGCCAGCAGAGCACAGGGGACCCAAGAAGCTTTCTTT
TRBV3-1/TRBV3-2	TRBD1	TRBJ1-6	.	CASSQTGGGDSPLHF	TGTGCCAGCAGCCAAACTGGAGGGGGCGATTCACCCCTCCACTTT
TRBV6-5	TRBD2	TRBJ2-7	.	CASGTSDRYEQYF	TGTGCCAGTGGGACTAGCGACCGGTACGAGCAGTACTTC
TRBV6-5	TRBD1	TRBJ1-6	.	CASSYSGQGNSPLHF	TGTGCCAGCAGTTACTCGGGACAGGGGAATTCACCCCTCCACTTT
TRBV12-3/TRBV12-4	.	TRBJ1-1	.	CASSLGRGTEAFF	TGTGCCAGCAGTTTAGGCCGAGGAACTGAAGCTTTCTTT
TRBV5-5	TRBD2	TRBJ2-7	.	CASSLWGGYEQYF	TGTGCCAGCAGCCTTTGGGGGGGCTACGAGCAGTACTTC
TRBV24-1	.	TRBJ1-3	once	CAQRTEGTSGNTIYF	TGTGCCCAACGGACAGAAGGGACCTCTGGAAACACCATATATTTT
TRBV7-3	.	TRBJ2-7	.	CASSPDPRGEQYF	TGTGCCAGCAGCCCCGACCCTAGGGGGGAGCAGTACTTC
TRBV28	TRBD1	TRBJ1-3	.	CASSSPGQASGNTIYF	TGTGCCAGCAGTTCCCCGGGACAGGCTAGTGGAAACACCATATATTTT
TRBV10-1	TRBD1	TRBJ2-3	.	CASRSGTGVGDTQYF	TGCGCCAGCAGATCCGGGACAGGGGTAGGGGATACGCAGTATTTT
TRBV29-1	TRBD2	TRBJ2-7	.	CSVIAGGTYEQYF	TGCAGCGTGATAGCGGGAGGCACCTACGAGCAGTACTTC
TRBV30	.	TRBJ1-2	.	CAWALGGSYGYTF	TGTGCCTGGGCGCTAGGGGGTTCCTATGGCTACACCTTC
TRBV30	TRBD1	TRBJ2-3	.	CAWSRTGGTDTQYF	TGTGCCTGGTCCCGGACAGGGGGTACAGATACGCAGTATTTT
TRBV5-1	.	TRBJ1-1	.	CASSLSGEREAFF	TGCGCCAGCAGCTTGTCAGGGGAAAGGGAAGCTTTCTTT
TRBV5-4	.	TRBJ1-1	.	CASSLLGNTEAFF	TGTGCCAGCAGCTTGCTGGGCAACACTGAAGCTTTCTTT
TRBV5-4	TRBD2	TRBJ2-1	.	CASSRTSGSDEQFF	TGTGCCAGCAGCCGGACTAGCGGGAGCGATGAGCAGTTCTTC
TRBV24-1	.	TRBJ2-5	.	CATSDMHRGQETQYF	TGTGCCACCAGTGATATGCACCGGGGCCAAGAGACCCAGTACTTC
TRBV10-3	.	TRBJ1-2	.	CAISESGGLTATKSYTF	TGTGCCATCAGTGAAAGTGGGGGGTTGACCGCCACTAAAAGCTACACCTTC